These 9 T cell receptor beta chains were sequenced from one sample in a study of T cell responses to AZD1222 COVID-19 vaccine. Generated by immunoSEQ multiplex PCR, the TCRdb table keeps only in-frame clones and is missing some. The profile covers around 100,000 clones, with less than 90% appearing a single time and over 15% taken by the ten largest. The sequencing used peripheral blood, collected on day 0 of AZD1222 vaccination. These receptors came from an adult in good health.

The chain couples TRBV5-1 to TRBJ2-7; maybe TRBD1 (6 bases). The germline V gene encodes CDR1 SGHRS and CDR2 YFSETQ. Between the trimmed V and J ends, which lost 4 bases and 3 bases, there was a span of 14 bases. There are 14 residues in the CDR3. CDR3 nucleotide sequence: TGCGCCAGCAGCGCAGGCTACAGGGACTACGAGCAGTACTTC. Protein product: CASSAGYRDYEQYF.

This clone showed up just once. V gene TRBV5-1 combines with J gene TRBJ1-3; D is perhaps TRBD1 (5 bases). Trimming stripped 5 bases from V and 0 bases from J, with 15 bases between. CDR1 is SGHRS, CDR2 YFSETQ, per germline. This CDR3 is 16 amino acids long. Here the CDR3 DNA reads TGCGCCAGCAGACGCGACTATGGGGGCTCTGGAAACACCATATATTTT. This translates into CASRRDYGGSGNTIYF.

The chain recombines TRBV6-5 with TRBJ1-5, with 7 bases lining up with TRBD1. The CDR3 consists of 15 residues. With 10 bases clipped from V and 2 bases from J, the junction kept 11 bases outside the gene matches. CDR1 is MNHEY and CDR2 is SVGAGI in the germline V gene. DNA for the CDR3: TGTGCCACCCTTCACAGGGGTGGGGGCAATCAGCCCCAGCATTTT. Translating gives CATLHRGGGNQPQHF.

This clone showed up just once. The chain links TRBV6-5 to TRBJ2-3; D is unclear. V lost 11 bases and J 2 bases, leaving 17 bases between the germline ends. The CDR3 covers 14 residues. Germline-derived CDR1 and CDR2 are MNHEY and SVGAGI. The CDR3 is CAGSSWGNTDTQYF. For the CDR3, the DNA is TGTGCCGGATCCTCTTGGGGAAACACAGATACGCAGTATTTT.

The chain links TRBV20-1 to TRBJ2-1, with D possibly TRBD2 on 6 matching bases. The CDR3 consists of 15 residues. V was clipped by 3 bases and J by 5 bases, with 17 bases between them. Germline lookup yields CDR1 DFQATT and CDR2 SNEGSKA (reference sequence). The CDR3 spells CSASYPSAGNNEQFF. The CDR3 coding sequence is TGCAGTGCTAGTTATCCCTCGGCGGGGAACAATGAGCAGTTCTTC.

The chain joins TRBV18 to TRBJ1-2; TRBD1 aligns across 7 bases. Germline V gene data show CDR1 as KGHSH and CDR2 as LQKENI. Trimming took 4 bases from V and 5 from J; bases not matched to a gene: 13. This CDR3 comprises 16 residues. For the CDR3, the DNA is TGTGCCAGCTCACTATCGACGGGGACAGATGTGTATGGCTACACCTTC. It yields the protein CASSLSTGTDVYGYTF.

This chain joins TRBV3-1 (or the pseudogene TRBV3-2) and TRBJ1-1; possibly TRBD1 for D (6 bases). Germline V CDR1 and CDR2: LGHDT, YNNKEL (reference sequence). The V gene lost 4 bases and the J gene lost 5 bases, with 8 bases spanning the gap. CDR3 length: 12 residues. The chain's CDR3 is CASSPRGTEAFF. In DNA, the CDR3 is TGTGCCAGCAGCCCAAGGGGGACTGAAGCTTTCTTT.

This chain joins TRBV18 and TRBJ2-7; 10 bases align to TRBD1. The CDR3 is made up of 15 amino acids. V shed 4 bases and J 7 bases; nucleotides not matched to a gene: 10. CDR1 KGHSH and CDR2 LQKENI come from the germline V gene. The CDR3 region has the DNA TGTGCCAGCTCACTCCGGGCGGGACAGGGGTATGAGCAGTACTTC. Its protein product is CASSLRAGQGYEQYF.

The chain employs TRBV5-4 and TRBJ1-3; maybe TRBD1 (6 bases). V was clipped by 4 bases and J by 4 bases, with 12 bases between them. Germline CDR1 reads SGHNT; CDR2 reads YYREEE (reference sequence). The CDR3 contains 14 residues. CDR3 region: CASSLRDTGNTIYF. CDR3 coding DNA: TGTGCCAGCAGCCTCCGGGACACCGGAAACACCATATATTTT.